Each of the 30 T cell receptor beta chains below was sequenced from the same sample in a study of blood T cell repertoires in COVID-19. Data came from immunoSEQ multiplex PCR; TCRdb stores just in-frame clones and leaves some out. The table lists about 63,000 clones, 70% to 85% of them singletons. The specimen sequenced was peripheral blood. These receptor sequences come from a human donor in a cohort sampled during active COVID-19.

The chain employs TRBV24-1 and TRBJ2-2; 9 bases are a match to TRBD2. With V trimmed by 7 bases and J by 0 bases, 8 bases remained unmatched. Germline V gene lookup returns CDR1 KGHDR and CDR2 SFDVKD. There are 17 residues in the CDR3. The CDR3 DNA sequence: TGTGCCACCAGCGAACCCAGCGGGAGGACGAACACCGGGGAGCTGTTTTTT. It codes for CATSEPSGRTNTGELFF.

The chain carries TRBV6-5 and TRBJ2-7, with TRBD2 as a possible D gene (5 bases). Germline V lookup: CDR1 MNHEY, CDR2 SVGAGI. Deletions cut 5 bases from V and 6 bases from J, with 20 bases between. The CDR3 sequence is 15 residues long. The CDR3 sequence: CASSLALPLRGEQYF. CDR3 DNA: TGTGCCAGCAGTCTAGCCCTCCCCTTGAGAGGCGAGCAGTACTTC.

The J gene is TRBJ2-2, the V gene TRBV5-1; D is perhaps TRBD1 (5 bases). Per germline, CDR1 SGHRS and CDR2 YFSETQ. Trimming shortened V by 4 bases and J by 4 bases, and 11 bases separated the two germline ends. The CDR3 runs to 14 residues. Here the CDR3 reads CASSARQSTGELFF. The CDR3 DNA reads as TGCGCCAGCAGCGCCCGACAGAGCACCGGGGAGCTGTTTTTT.

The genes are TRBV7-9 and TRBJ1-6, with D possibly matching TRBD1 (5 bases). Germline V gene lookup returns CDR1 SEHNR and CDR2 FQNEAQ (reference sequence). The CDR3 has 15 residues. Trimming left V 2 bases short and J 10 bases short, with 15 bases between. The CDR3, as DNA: TGTGCCAGCAGCTTAACTGGGGCAACTGGATCACCCCTCCACTTT. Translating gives CASSLTGATGSPLHF.

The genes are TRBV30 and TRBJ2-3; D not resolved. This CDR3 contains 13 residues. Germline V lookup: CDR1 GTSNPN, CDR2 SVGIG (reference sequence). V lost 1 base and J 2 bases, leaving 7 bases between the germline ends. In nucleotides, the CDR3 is TGTGCCTGGAGTGCCCAAAACACAGATACGCAGTATTTT. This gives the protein CAWSAQNTDTQYF.

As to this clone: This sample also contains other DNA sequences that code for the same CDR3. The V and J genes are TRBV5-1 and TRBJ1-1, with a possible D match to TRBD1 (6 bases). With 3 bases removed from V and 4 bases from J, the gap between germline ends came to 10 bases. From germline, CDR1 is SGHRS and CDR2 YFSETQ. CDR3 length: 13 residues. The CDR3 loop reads CASSSQGATEAFF. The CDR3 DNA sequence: TGCGCCAGCAGCTCACAGGGTGCCACTGAAGCTTTCTTT.

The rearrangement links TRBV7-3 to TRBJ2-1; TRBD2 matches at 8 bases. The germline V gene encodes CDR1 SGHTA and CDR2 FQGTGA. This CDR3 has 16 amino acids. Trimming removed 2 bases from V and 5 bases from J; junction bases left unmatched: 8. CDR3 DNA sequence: TGTGCCAGCAGCTTACAGCCTAGCGGGTTGAACAATGAGCAGTTCTTC. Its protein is CASSLQPSGLNNEQFF.

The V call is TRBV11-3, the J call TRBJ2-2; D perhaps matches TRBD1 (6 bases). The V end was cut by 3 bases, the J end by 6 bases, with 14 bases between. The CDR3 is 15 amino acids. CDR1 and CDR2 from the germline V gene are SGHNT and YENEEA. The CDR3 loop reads CASSLGSTGPGELFF. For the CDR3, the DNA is TGTGCCAGCAGCTTGGGCTCAACAGGGCCCGGGGAGCTGTTTTTT.

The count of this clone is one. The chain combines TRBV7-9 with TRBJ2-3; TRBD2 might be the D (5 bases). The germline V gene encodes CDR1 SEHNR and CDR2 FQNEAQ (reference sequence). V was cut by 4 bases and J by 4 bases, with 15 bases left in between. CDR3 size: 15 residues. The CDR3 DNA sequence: TGTGCCAGCAGCTCGTCCGGAACTAGTGCAGATACGCAGTATTTT. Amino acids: CASSSSGTSADTQYF. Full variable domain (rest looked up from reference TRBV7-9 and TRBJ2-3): DTGVSQNPRHKITKRGQNVTFRCDPISEHNRLYWYRQTLGQGPEFLTYFQNEAQLEKSRLLSDRFSAERPKGSFSTLEIQRTEQGDSAMYLCASSSSGTSADTQYFGPGTRLTVL.

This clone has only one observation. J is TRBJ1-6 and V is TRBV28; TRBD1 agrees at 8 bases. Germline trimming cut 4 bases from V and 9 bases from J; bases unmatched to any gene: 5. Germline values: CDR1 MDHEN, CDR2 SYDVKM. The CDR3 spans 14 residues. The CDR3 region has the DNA TGTGCCAGCAGTTCGGGACAGGTAGTTTCACCCCTCCACTTT. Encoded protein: CASSSGQVVSPLHF.

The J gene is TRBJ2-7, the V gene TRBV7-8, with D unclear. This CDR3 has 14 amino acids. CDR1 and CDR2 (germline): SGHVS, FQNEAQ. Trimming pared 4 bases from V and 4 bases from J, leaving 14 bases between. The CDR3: CASSYVGRNYEQYF. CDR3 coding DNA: TGTGCCAGCAGCTACGTGGGCAGGAATTACGAGCAGTACTTC.

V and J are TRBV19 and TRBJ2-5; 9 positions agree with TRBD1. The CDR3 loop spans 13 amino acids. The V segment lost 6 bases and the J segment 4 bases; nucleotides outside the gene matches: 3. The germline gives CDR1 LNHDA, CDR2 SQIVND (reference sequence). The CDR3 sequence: CASRGTGRETQYF. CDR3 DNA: TGTGCCAGTAGAGGGACAGGGCGAGAGACCCAGTACTTC. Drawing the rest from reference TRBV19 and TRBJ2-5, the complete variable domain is DGGITQSPKYLFRKEGQNVTLSCEQNLNHDAMYWYRQDPGQGLRLIYYSQIVNDFQKGDIAEGYSVSREKKESFPLTVTSAQKNPTAFYLCASRGTGRETQYFGPGTRLLVL.

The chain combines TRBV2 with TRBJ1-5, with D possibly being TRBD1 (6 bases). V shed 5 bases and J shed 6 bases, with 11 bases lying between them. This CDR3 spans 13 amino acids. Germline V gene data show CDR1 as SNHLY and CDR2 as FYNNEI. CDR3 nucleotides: TGTGCCAGCAGTCGAGGGGGGGTTCAGCCCCAGCATTTT. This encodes CASSRGGVQPQHF.

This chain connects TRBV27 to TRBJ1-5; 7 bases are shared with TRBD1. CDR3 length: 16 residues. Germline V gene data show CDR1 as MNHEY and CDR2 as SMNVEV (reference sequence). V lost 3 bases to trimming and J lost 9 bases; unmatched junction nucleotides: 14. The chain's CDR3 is CASSLWTGGGQGPQHF. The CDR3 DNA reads TGTGCCAGCAGTTTGTGGACAGGTGGGGGACAAGGGCCCCAGCATTTT.

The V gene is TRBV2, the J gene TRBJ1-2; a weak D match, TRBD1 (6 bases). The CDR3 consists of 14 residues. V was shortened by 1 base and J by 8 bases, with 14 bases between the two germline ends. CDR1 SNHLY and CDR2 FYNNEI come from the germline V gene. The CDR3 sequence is CASSEVGGARGYTF. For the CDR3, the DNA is TGTGCCAGCAGTGAAGTAGGGGGGGCAAGAGGCTACACCTTC.

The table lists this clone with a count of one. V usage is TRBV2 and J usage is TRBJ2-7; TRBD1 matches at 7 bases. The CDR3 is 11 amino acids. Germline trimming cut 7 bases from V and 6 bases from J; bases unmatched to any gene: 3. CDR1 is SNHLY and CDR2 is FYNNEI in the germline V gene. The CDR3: CASKWDSEQYF. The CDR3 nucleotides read TGTGCCAGCAAGTGGGACAGCGAGCAGTACTTC.

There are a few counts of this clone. CDR3 coding DNA: TGTGCCAGCAGGCAGACCTACGAGCAGTACTTC. Translation: CASRQTYEQYF. V and J are TRBV6-6 and TRBJ2-7, with no clear D. Germline CDR1 reads MNHNY; CDR2 reads SVGAGI (reference sequence). Deletions cut 6 bases from V and 2 bases from J, with 5 bases between. This CDR3 is built from 11 residues.

Here the CDR3 reads CASSRGTGGTETQYF. CDR3 nucleotides: TGTGCCAGCAGCCGAGGGACAGGGGGTACTGAGACCCAGTACTTC. The chain carries TRBV7-3 and TRBJ2-5, with TRBD1 matching 11 bases. Germline V CDR1 and CDR2: SGHTA, FQGTGA. V shed 5 bases, J shed 5 bases, and the junction held 7 bases outside the gene matches. The CDR3 sequence is 15 residues long.

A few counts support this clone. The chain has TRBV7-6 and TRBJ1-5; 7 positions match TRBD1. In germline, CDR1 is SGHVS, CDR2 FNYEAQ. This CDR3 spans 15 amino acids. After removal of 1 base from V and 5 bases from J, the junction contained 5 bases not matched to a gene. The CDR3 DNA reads TGTGCCAGCAGCTTAGAGACAGGGCCGTATCAGCCCCAGCATTTT. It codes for CASSLETGPYQPQHF.

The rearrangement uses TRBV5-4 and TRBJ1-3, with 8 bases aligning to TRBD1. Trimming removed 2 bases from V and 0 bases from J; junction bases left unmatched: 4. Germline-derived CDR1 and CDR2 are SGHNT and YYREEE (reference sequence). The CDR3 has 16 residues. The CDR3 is CASSFKTGDSGNTIYF. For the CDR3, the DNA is TGTGCCAGCAGCTTTAAGACAGGGGACTCTGGAAACACCATATATTTT.

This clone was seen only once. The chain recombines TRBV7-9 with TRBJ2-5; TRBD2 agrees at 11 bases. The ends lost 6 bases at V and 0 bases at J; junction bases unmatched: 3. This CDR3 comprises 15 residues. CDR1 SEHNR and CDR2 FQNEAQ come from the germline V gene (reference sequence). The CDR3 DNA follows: TGTGCCAGCAGAGGACTAGCGGGCTACCAAGAGACCCAGTACTTC. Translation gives CASRGLAGYQETQYF.

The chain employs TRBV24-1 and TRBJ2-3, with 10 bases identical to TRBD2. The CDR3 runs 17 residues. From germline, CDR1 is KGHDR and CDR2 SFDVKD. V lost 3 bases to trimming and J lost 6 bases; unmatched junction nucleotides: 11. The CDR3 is CATSDRLAGEGRDTQYF. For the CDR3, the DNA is TGTGCCACCAGTGATCGTCTAGCGGGGGAGGGTCGGGATACGCAGTATTTT.

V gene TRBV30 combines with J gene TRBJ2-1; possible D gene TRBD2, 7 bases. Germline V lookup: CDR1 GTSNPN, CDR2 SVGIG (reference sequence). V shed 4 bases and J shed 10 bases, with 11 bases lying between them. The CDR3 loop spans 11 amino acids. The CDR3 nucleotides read TGTGCCTGGAACAGGGAGGGGGAGCAGTTCTTC. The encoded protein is CAWNREGEQFF.

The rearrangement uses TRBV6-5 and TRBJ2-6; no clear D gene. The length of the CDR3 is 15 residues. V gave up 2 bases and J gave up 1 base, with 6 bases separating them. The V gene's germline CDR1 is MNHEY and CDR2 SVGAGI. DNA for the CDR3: TGTGCCAGCAGTTACCTCAGGTCTGGGGCCAACGTCCTGACTTTC. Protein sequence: CASSYLRSGANVLTF.

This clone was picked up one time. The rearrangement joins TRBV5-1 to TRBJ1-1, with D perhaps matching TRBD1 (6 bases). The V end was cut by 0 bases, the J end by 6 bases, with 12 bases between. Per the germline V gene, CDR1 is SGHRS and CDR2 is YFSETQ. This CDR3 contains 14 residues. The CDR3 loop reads CASSLVAGGSEAFF. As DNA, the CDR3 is TGCGCCAGCAGCTTGGTAGCGGGGGGCTCTGAAGCTTTCTTT.

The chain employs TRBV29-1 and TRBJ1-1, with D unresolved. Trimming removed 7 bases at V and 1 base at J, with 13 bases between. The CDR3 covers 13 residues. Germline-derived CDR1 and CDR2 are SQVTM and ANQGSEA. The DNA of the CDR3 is TGCAGCGGAAAACAGAGAGCGAACACTGAAGCTTTCTTT. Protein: CSGKQRANTEAFF. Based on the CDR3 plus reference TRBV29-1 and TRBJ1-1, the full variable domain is SAVISQKPSRDICQRGTSLTIQCQVDSQVTMMFWYRQQPGQSLTLIATANQGSEATYESGFVIDKFPISRPNLTFSTLTVSNMSPEDSSIYLCSGKQRANTEAFFGQGTRLTVV.

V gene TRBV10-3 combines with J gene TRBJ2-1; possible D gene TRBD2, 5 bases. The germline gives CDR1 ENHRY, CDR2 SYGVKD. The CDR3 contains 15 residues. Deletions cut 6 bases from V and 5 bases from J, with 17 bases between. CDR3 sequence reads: CAISHSQAADNEQFF. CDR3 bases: TGTGCCATCAGCCACAGCCAAGCGGCAGACAATGAGCAGTTCTTC.

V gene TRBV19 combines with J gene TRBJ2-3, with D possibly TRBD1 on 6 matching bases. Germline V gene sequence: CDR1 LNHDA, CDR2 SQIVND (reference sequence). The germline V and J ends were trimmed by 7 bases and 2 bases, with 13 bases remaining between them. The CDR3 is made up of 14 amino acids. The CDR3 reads CASKVSGATDTQYF. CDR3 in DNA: TGTGCCAGTAAGGTCTCAGGGGCCACAGATACGCAGTATTTT.

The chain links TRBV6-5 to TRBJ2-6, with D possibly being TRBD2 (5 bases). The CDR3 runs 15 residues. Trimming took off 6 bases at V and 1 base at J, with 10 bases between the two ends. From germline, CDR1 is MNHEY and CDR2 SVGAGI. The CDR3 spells CASSRRRSGANVLTF. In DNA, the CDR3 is TGTGCCAGCAGCCGCAGGAGGTCTGGGGCCAACGTCCTGACTTTC.

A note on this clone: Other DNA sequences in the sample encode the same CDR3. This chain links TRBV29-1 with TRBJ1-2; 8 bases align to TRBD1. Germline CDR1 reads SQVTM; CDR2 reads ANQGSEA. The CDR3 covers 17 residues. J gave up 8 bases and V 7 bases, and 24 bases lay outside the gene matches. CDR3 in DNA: TGCAGCGCTTCTGCTGCGGTGGGGACAGGCGGCCTTAGGGGCTACACCTTC. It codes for CSASAAVGTGGLRGYTF.